The following is a T cell receptor (beta chain) sequence with its context. This clone was detected only a few times. The target of this receptor is not known. Nothing much larger sits one base from this clone, and base qualities are not available. V lost 0 bases and J lost 5 bases, and the count of bases not matched to a germline gene is 10. Taken from the germline V gene, the CDR1 and CDR2 loops are SGDLS and YYNGEE. Reading from cysteine to phenylalanine, the CDR3 counts 16 amino acids. The only DNA kept is the CDR3, 48 bases in frame from the first base. This entry belongs to a study of sequential checkpoint blockade in melanoma (dated by TCRdb to the late 2010s). Concerning the study at large: Patients were randomized 1:1 to first-line nivolumab followed by ipilimumab (arm A) or ipilimumab followed by nivolumab (arm B). Maintenance nivolumab came after both trial sequences. TCRbeta immunosequencing was performed on DNA from roughly 90 pretreatment melanoma tumor samples. For twenty-two patients, matched tumor biopsies were taken both before treatment and at week 13, after single-agent nivolumab (arm A) or ipilimumab (arm B). The same lesion was the source of around 80% of the matched pre- and post-treatment tumor biopsy pairs.

The treatment or condition label, as the study defines it: randomized to nivolumab then ipilimumab (arm A) or the reverse (arm B). Prior DNA-damaging chemotherapy had not been received by any trial patient. CheckMate 064, a randomized, open-label phase II trial of sequential checkpoint blockade, was the source of the samples, all of which came from patients with melanoma. Genomic DNA from formalin-fixed paraffin-embedded (FFPE) tissue samples was used for tumor TCR sequencing. TCRbeta CDR3 regions were immunosequenced from genomic DNA with the immunoSEQ Assay. Before high-throughput sequencing, the genomic DNA was amplified using bias-controlled multiplex PCR. In the paper's pipeline: To quantify the absolute abundance of each unique TCRbeta CDR3 region, the sequences were collapsed and filtered. Clonality, defined as 1 minus Pielou's evenness, was calculated using only productive rearrangements. Tumor T-cell fraction was calculated by normalizing TCRbeta template counts to usable DNA, which was estimated from several housekeeping genes. Clones with significantly greater frequencies in on-treatment versus baseline samples were identified using a previously published method. TCRdb stores this immuneACCESS table with in-frame sequences only. Part of the clones is absent; in the studies checked, under half of the shortfall reflects unresolved V genes, and no reason is known for the rest. The V and J calls and the clone size are those of that table, but D and trimming were determined from the DNA. The sample table records around 4,600 clones; roughly 24% of these occur just once. The top ten clonotypes cover around a fifth of the sample.

The paper as a whole reports these results and caveats: Patients whose tumor T-cell fraction and clonality increased by week 13 were about 30 times more likely to achieve clinical benefit. Tumor T-cell fraction and clonality correlated with PD-L1 staining and CD8+ T-cell counts but not with mutational load. Validation of the response-prediction model combining TCR metrics and mutation burden is needed in larger, independent patient cohorts. Among patients in the nivolumab-first arm (arm A), tumor TIL clonality before treatment was associated with response (P = .04). Within-arm analyses of tumor T-cell fraction were limited by small sample sizes and reduced statistical power.

This TCR was recovered from a human donor with melanoma. The source material was tumor tissue (inferred from file names), sampled from a patient given nivolumab and ipilimumab in sequence. The receptor chain draws on TRBV9 and TRBJ2-5; TRBD2 matches 7 bases in the middle. The nucleotides read TGTGCCAGCAGCGTAGGTGGGCAGCGGGGCAGGGAGACCCAGTACTTC. It translates to CASSVGGQRGRETQYF.